This T cell receptor (beta chain) was captured by sequencing in a study of blood T cell repertoires in COVID-19. Overall study: Material from acute and convalescent COVID-19 was sourced from the United States, Italy and Spain. Sample material is recorded as cDNA or gDNA derived from T cells, B-cell-depleted T cells, or PBMCs.

V lost 5 bases and J lost 4; bases outside the gene matches: 12. The V gene's germline CDR1 is SGHTA and CDR2 FQGNSA. The CDR3 covers 17 residues. Libraries were prepared by immunoSEQ multiplex PCR; TCRdb keeps only in-frame clonotypes and omits some of them. The profile shows roughly 500,000 clones, 70% to 90% of them singletons. This chain links TRBV7-2 with TRBJ2-7; 12 bases agree with TRBD1. The material sequenced was PBMCs or T cells enriched from blood (not recorded which). This sequence originates from a woman in her thirties or forties who had recovered from COVID-19. DNA of the CDR3: TGTGCCAGCAGCCCACCTCCAGGGACAGGGGGCACTTACGAGCAGTACTTC. Amino acid sequence: CASSPPPGTGGTYEQYF.